The sequence of this TCR beta chain was determined in a study of CD8 T cells in Susac syndrome (dated by TCRdb to 2018 to 2020). As for the study more broadly: Of the Susac syndrome patients who were sequenced, eight were in clinical remission while more than five had clinically active disease. Susac syndrome patients were therapy-naive, on corticosteroids (some also receiving IVIg), or on IVIg alone at blood withdrawal. The study used repertoire sequencing to test whether antigen drove CD8+ T cell activation and differentiation in Susac syndrome. Overall study outcomes, separate from this receptor: In the CD4+ T cell repertoire of Susac syndrome patients, clonal expansion was not detected. The number of individuals in the TCR sequencing and HLA analysis was recognized as being relatively small.

For this clonotype: The clone's antigen remains unknown. Per-base quality was not reported, and no clone a single base away is much larger than it.

RNA was extracted using the RNeasy kit, and about 0.45 to 1 ug of the RNA was reverse transcribed with random hexamers. TCR beta CDR3 regions were amplified with the immunoSEQ multiplex PCR assay covering 54 Vbeta and 13 Jbeta segments. PCR amplification bias was corrected using a synthetic template baseline for primer optimization and computational correction. On the study's bioinformatics: Reads were annotated to V, D and J genes according to IMGT and were analyzed with immunoSEQ Analyzer, with only productive sequences retained. Clonality was computed as one minus Shannon entropy normalized by log2 of the number of productive unique sequences. Public and private clones were assessed among the 100 most prevalent clones of each patient and control. A clone was defined as Susac-specific if it was absent from the healthy and MS cohorts, from some 1,100 published viral clones and from other ImmuneACCESS disease sequences. Clones were called with MiXCR by TCRdb after fastp trimmed the public reads at Q25, and only in-frame beta chains were retained. Rows with one shared CDR3 protein collapse into an entry with the most common genes and DNA. V and J calls and clone size were set by TCRdb, not the authors. The table for this sample lists over 150,000 distinct CDR3 sequences; around 94% of them were counted only once. The top ten clones comprise 0.099% of the sample.

High-throughput TCR beta sequencing profiled peripheral blood CD8+ and CD4+ T cells from healthy donors, Susac syndrome patients and multiple sclerosis patients. Recently defined diagnostic criteria for definite or probable disease were met by the Susac syndrome patients. CD8+ TEMRA cells were enriched by FACS, while bulk CD8+ and CD4+ T cells were purified by magnetic negative isolation. Blood was collected in EDTA tubes and processed within 24 hours, with PBMCs isolated through density gradient centrifugation. PBMCs intended for TCR sequencing were cryopreserved in liquid nitrogen and thawed later in a water bath at 37 degrees C. A purity of at least 90% was achieved for sorted or isolated CD4+, CD8+ and CD8+ TEMRA cells. Including cysteine and phenylalanine, the CDR3 has 14 amino acids. Just the 42-base CDR3 DNA is kept, in frame starting at base 1. CDR1 and CDR2 are read off the germline V gene as MDHEN and SYDVKM. V is pared back by 5 bases and J by 6 bases, with 16 bases lying between the germline termini.

The rearrangement joined TRBV28 to TRBJ1-2; TRBD1 might be the D gene, on 5 matching bases. This receptor was obtained from a human donor with Susac syndrome. The specimen was CD4+ T cells from PBMCs. CDR3 sequence: CASSLTMTVNGYTF. The DNA is as follows: TGTGCCAGCAGTCTTACTATGACAGTGAATGGCTACACCTTC.